The text below deals with one T cell receptor (beta chain). Its specificity is unknown. Here immunoSEQ multiplex PCR was the method, and the copy in TCRdb shows in-frame clones only, minus some. The sample contains some 360,000 clones, about 73% of which appear only once. The data belong to a study of shared clonotypes between healthy human individuals. Overall study findings and caveats: About 5% was the fraction of naive CD4 clonotypes found shared across a few donors. Few donors limited the genetic and exposure-history diversity represented.

This clonotype was obtained from a man between 25 and 39 years old in good health. Specimen: memory CD4+ T cells sorted from blood. Subset noted: CD45RA-negative fraction.

CDR3 in amino acids: CASSLFSGAGGTTDTQYF. The CDR3 coding sequence is TGTGCCAGCAGCTTGTTCTCTGGGGCGGGAGGGACCACAGATACGCAGTATTTT. V usage is TRBV5-4 and J usage is TRBJ2-3, with 9 bases matching TRBD2. This CDR3 region has 18 residues. J gave up 2 bases and V 1 base, and 11 bases lay outside the gene matches. Germline V gene lookup returns CDR1 SGHNT and CDR2 YYREEE (reference sequence).